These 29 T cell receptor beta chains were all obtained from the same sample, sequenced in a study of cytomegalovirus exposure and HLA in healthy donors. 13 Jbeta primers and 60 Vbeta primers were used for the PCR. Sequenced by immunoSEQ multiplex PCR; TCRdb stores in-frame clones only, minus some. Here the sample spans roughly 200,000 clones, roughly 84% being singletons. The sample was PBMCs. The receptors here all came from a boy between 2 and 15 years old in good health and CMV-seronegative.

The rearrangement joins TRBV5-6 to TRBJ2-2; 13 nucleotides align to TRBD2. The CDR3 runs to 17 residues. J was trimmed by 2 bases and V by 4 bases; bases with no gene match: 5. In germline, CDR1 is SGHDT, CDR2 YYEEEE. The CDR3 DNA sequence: TGTGCCAGCAGCCCCGGACTAGCGGGGGCCAACACCGGGGAGCTGTTTTTT. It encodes CASSPGLAGANTGELFF.

The CDR3 DNA is TGTGCCAGCATCGGGGGGATCTCTGGAAACACCATATATTTT. It specifies CASIGGISGNTIYF. V and J are TRBV2 and TRBJ1-3, with a weak D call TRBD1 (5 bases). CDR1 and CDR2 (germline): SNHLY, FYNNEI. Trimming pared 7 bases from V and 0 bases from J, leaving 10 bases between. The CDR3 has 14 residues.

The CDR3 nucleotides are TGTGCCAGTAGCCTTCAGAAACAGGGAAACACCATATATTTT. It is translated as CASSLQKQGNTIYF. The rearrangement links TRBV19 to TRBJ1-3; D unclear. The germline V and J ends were trimmed by 6 bases and 4 bases, with 13 bases remaining between them. Germline CDR1 LNHDA, CDR2 SQIVND (reference sequence). The CDR3 sequence is 14 residues long.

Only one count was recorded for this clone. This CDR3 reads CSVDPTYTYNEQFF. CDR3 DNA sequence: TGCAGCGTTGACCCCACTTATACCTACAATGAGCAGTTCTTC. This chain connects TRBV29-1 to TRBJ2-1, with D uncertain. Trimming took 3 bases from V and 2 from J, leaving 11 bases between them. This CDR3 has 14 amino acids. Germline loops: CDR1 SQVTM, CDR2 ANQGSEA.

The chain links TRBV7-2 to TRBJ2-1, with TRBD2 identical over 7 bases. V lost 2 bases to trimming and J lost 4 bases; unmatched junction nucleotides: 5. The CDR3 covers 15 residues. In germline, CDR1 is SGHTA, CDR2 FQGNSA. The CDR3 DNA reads TGTGCCAGCAGCTTAATGGGCGGGGGTTACAATGAGCAGTTCTTC. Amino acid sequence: CASSLMGGGYNEQFF.

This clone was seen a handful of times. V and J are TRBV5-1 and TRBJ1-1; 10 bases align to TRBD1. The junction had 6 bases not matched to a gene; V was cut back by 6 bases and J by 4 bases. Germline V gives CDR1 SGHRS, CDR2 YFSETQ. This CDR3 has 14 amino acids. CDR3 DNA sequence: TGCGCCAGCACCTACGACAGGGGGCCCACTGAAGCTTTCTTT. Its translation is CASTYDRGPTEAFF.

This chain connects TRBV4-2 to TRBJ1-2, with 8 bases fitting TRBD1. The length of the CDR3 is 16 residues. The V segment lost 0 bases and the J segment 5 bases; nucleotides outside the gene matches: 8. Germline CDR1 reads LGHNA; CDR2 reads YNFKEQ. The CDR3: CASSQDYPDRGYGYTF. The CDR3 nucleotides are TGTGCCAGCAGCCAAGATTATCCCGACAGGGGATATGGCTACACCTTC.

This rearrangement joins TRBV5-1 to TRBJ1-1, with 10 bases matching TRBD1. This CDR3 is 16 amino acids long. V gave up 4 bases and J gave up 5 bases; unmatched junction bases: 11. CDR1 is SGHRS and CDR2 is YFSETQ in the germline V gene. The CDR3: CASSPGTGAPVTEAFF. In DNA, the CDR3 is TGCGCCAGCAGCCCGGGGACAGGGGCCCCCGTGACTGAAGCTTTCTTT.

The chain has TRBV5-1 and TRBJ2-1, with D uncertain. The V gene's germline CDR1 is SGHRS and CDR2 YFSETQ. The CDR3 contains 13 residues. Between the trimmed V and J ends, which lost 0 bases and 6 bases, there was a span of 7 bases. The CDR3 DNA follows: TGCGCCAGCAGCTTGGAGGCGGCCAATGAGCAGTTCTTC. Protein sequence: CASSLEAANEQFF.

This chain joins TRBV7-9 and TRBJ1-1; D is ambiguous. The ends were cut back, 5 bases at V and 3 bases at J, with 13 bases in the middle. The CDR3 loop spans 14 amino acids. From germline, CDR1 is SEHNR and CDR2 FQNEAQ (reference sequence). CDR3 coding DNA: TGTGCCAGCAGCCCCCGTGGGAGTCACACTGAAGCTTTCTTT. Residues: CASSPRGSHTEAFF.

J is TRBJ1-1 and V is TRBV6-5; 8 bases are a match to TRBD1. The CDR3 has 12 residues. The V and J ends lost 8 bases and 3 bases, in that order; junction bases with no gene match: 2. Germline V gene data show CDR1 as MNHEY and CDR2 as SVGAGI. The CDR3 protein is CASQGAYTEAFF. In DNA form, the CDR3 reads TGTGCCAGCCAGGGGGCTTACACTGAAGCTTTCTTT.

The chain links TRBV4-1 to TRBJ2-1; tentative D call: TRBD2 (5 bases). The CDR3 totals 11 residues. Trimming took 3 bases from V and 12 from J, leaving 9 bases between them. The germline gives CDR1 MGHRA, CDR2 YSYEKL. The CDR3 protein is CASSQDLTQFF. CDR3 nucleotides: TGCGCCAGCAGCCAGGACTTGACGCAGTTCTTC.

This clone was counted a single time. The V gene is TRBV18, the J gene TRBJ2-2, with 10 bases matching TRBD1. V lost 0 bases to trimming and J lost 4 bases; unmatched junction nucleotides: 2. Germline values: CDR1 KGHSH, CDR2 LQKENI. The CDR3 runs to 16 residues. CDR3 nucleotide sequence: TGTGCCAGCTCACCACCGAGGACAGGGGGCACCGGGGAGCTGTTTTTT. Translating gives CASSPPRTGGTGELFF.

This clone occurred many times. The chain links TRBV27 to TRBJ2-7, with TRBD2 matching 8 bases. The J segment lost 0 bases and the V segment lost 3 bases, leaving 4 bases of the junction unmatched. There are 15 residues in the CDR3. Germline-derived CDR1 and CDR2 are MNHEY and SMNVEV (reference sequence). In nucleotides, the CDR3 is TGTGCCAGCAGTTTTGCGCTAGCGGGCTCCTACGAGCAGTACTTC. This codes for CASSFALAGSYEQYF.

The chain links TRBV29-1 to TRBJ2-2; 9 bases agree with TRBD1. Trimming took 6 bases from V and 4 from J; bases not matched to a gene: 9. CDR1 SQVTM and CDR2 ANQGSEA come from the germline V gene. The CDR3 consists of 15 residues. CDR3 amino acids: CSVSGQGTVTGELFF. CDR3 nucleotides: TGCAGCGTCTCTGGACAGGGGACGGTCACCGGGGAGCTGTTTTTT.

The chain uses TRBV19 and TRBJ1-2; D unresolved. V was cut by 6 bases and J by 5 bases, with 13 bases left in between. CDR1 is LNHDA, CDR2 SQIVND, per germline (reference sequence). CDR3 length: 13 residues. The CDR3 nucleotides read TGTGCCAGTAGGCTAGGTGGAACTTATGGCTACACCTTC. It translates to CASRLGGTYGYTF.

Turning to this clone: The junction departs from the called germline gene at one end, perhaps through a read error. The CDR3 nucleotides are TGTTCCAGCAGCTTGGGACAGTCTTATGGCTACACCTTC. It encodes CSSSLGQSYGYTF. The rearrangement uses TRBV7-9 and TRBJ1-2; TRBD1 matches 7 bases. CDR3 length: 13 amino acids. Germline CDR1 and CDR2: SEHNR and FQNEAQ (reference sequence).

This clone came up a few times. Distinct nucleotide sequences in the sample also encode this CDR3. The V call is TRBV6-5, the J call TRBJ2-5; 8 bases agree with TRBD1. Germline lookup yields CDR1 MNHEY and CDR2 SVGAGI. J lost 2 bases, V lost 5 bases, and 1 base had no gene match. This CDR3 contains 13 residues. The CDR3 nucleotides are TGTGCCAGCAGTAGGACAGGGCAAGAGACCCAGTACTTC. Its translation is CASSRTGQETQYF.

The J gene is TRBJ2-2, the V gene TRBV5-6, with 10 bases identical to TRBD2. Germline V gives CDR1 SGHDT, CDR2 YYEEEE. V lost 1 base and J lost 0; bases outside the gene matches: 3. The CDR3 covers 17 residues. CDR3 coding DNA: TGTGCCAGCAGCTTGAGAACTAGCGGGGCGAACACCGGGGAGCTGTTTTTT. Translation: CASSLRTSGANTGELFF.

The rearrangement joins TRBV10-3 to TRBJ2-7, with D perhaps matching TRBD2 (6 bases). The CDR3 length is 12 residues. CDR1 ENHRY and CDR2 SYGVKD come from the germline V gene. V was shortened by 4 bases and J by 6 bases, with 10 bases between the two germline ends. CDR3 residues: CAISGLEGEQYF. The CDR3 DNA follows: TGTGCCATCAGTGGCTTGGAGGGCGAGCAGTACTTC.

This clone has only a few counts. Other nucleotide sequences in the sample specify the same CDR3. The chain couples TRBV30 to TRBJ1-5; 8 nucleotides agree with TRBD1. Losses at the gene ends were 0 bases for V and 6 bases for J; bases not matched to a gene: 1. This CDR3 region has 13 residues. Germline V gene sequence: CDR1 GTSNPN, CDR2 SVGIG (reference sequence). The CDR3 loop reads CAWSVQGGQPQHF. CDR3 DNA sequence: TGTGCCTGGAGTGTACAGGGGGGTCAGCCCCAGCATTTT.

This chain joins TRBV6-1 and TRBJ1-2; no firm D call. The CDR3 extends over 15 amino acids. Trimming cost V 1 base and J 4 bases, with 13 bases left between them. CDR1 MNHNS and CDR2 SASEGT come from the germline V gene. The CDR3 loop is CASSEGGSSAYGYTF. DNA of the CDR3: TGTGCCAGCAGTGAAGGCGGCAGCTCTGCCTATGGCTACACCTTC.

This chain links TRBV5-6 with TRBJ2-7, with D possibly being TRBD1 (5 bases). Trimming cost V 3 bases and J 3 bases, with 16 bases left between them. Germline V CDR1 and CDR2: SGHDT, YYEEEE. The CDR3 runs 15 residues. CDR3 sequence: CASSSYDDRNYEQYF. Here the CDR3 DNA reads TGTGCCAGCAGCTCATATGATGACAGAAACTACGAGCAGTACTTC.

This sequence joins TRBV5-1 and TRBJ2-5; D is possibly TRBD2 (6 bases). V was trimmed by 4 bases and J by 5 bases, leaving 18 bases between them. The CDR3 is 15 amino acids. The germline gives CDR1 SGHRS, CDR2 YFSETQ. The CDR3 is CASSRFNPGRETQYF. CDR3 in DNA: TGCGCCAGCAGCCGATTCAACCCGGGGAGGGAGACCCAGTACTTC.

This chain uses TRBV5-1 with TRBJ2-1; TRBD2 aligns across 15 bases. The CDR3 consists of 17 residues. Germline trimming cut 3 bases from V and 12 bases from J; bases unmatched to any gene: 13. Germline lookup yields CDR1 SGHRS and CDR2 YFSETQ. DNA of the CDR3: TGCGCCAGCAGCTCCACTACACGGACTAGCGGGAGGGGGGGGCAGTTCTTC. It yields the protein CASSSTTRTSGRGGQFF.

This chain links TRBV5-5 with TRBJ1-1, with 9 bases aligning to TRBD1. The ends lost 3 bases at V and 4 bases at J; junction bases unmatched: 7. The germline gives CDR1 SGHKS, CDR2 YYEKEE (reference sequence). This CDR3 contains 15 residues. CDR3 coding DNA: TGTGCCAGCAGCTATAGACAGGGGGAGGGCACTGAAGCTTTCTTT. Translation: CASSYRQGEGTEAFF.

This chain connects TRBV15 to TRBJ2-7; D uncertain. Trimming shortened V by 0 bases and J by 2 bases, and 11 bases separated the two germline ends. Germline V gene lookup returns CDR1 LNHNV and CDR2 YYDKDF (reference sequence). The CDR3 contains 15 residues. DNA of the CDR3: TGTGCCACCAGCAGAGATTGGAGACCCGCCTACGAGCAGTACTTC. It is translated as CATSRDWRPAYEQYF.

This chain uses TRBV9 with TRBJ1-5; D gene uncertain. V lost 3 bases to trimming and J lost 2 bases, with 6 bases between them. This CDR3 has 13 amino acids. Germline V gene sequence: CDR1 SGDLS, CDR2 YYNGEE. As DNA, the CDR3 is TGTGCCAGCAGCGGGGGAGGCAATCAGCCCCAGCATTTT. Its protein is CASSGGGNQPQHF. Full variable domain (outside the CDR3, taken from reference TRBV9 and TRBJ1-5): DSGVTQTPKHLITATGQRVTLRCSPRSGDLSVYWYQQSLDQGLQFLIQYYNGEERAKGNILERFSAQQFPDLHSELNLSSLELGDSALYFCASSGGGNQPQHFGDGTRLSIL.

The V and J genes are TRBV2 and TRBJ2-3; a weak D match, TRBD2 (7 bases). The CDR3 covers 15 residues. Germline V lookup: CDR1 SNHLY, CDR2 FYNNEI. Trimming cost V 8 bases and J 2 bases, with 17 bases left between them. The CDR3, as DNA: TGTGCCAGCGCGGGGGCCGGGACGCACACAGATACGCAGTATTTT. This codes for CASAGAGTHTDTQYF.